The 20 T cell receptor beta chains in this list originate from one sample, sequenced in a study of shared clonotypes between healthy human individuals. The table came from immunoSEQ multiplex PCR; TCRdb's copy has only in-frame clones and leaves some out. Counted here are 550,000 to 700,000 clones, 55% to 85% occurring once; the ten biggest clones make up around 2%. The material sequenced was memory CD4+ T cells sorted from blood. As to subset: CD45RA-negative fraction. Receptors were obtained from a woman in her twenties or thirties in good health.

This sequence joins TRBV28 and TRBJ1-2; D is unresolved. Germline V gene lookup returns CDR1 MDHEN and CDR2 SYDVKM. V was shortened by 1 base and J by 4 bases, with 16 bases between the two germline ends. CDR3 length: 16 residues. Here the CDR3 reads CASSLYHGRNVYGYTF. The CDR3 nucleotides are TGTGCCAGCAGTTTATATCACGGTCGCAACGTCTATGGCTACACCTTC.

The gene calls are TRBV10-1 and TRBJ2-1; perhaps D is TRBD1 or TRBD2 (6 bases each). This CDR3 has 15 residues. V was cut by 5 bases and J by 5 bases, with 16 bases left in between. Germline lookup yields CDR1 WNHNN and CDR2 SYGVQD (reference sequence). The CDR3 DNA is TGCGCCAGCAGTCGAGGGGGGCTAGACCACAATGAGCAGTTCTTC. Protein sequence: CASSRGGLDHNEQFF.

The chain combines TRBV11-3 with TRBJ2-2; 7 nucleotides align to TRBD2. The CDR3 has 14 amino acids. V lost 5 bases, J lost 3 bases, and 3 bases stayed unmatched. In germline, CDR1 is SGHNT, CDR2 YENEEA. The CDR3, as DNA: TGTGCCAGCAGCCGGACTAGAGACACCGGGGAGCTGTTTTTT. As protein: CASSRTRDTGELFF.

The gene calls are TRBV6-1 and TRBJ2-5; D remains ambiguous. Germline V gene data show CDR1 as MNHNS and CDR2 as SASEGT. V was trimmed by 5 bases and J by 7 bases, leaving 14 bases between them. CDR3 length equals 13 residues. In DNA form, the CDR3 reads TGTGCCAGCAGTCCCGGCCACCTCCGGACCCAGTACTTC. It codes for CASSPGHLRTQYF.

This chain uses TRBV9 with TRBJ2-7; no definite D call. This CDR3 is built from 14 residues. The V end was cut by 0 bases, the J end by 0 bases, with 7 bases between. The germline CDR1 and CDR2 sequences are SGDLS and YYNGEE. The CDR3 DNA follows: TGTGCCAGCAGCGTAGGGCTGAGCTCCTACGAGCAGTACTTC. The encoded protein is CASSVGLSSYEQYF.

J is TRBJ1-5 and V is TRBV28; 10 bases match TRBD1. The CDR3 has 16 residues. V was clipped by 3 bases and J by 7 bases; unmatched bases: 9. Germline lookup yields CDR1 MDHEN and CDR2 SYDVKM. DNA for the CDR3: TGTGCCAGCAGTTTGATTGGGACAGGGGTAAAACAGCCCCAGCATTTT. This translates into CASSLIGTGVKQPQHF.

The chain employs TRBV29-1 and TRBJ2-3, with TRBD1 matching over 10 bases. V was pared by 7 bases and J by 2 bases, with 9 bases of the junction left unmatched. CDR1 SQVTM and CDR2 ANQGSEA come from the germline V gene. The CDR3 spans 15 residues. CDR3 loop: CSADGQGGNTDTQYF. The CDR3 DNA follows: TGCAGCGCTGATGGACAGGGGGGAAACACAGATACGCAGTATTTT.

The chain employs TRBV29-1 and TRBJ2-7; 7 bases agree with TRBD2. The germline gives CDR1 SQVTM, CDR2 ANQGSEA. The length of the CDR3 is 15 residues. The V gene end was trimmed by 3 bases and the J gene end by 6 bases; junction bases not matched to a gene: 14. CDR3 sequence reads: CSVDGGSGDSGEQYF. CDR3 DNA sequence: TGCAGCGTTGATGGCGGGAGTGGGGATTCAGGCGAGCAGTACTTC.

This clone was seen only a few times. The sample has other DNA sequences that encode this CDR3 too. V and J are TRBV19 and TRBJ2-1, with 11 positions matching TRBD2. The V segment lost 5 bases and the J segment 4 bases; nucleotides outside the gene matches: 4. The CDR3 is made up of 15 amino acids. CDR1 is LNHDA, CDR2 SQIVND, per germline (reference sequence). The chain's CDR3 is CASSVGTSGYNEQFF. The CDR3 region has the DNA TGTGCCAGTAGTGTAGGGACTAGCGGTTACAATGAGCAGTTCTTC.

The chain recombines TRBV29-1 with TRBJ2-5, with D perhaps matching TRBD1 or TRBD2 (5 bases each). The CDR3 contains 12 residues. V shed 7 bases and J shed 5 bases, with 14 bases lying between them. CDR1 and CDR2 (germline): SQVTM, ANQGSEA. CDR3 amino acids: CSARAGAETQYF. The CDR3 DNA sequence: TGCAGCGCCAGGGCGGGCGCGGAGACCCAGTACTTC.

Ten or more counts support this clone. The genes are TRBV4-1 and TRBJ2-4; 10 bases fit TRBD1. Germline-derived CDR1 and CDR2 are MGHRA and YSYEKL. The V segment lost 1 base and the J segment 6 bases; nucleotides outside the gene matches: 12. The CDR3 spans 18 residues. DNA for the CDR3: TGCGCCAGCAGCCAAGTAAACTACGGGACAGGGGACCGAAACATTCAGTACTTC. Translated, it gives CASSQVNYGTGDRNIQYF.

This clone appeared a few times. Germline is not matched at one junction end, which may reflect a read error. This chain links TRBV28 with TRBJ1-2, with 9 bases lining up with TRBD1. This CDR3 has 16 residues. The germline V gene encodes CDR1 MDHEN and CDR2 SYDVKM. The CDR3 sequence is CASRTRVGTGREPHPF. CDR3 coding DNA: TGTGCCAGCCGAACCCGGGTTGGGACAGGGAGGGAACCTCACCCCTTC.

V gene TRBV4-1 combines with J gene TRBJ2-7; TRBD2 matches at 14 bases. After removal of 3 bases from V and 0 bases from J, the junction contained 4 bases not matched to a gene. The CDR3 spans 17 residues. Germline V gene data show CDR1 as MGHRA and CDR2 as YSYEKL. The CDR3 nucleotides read TGCGCCAGCAGCCAGGGAGGACTAGCGGGAGGCTCCTACGAGCAGTACTTC. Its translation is CASSQGGLAGGSYEQYF.

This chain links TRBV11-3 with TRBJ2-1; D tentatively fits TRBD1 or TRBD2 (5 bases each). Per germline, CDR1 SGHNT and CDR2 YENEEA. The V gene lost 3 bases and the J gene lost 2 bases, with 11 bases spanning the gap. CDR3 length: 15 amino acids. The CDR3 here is CASSLRGGAYNEQFF. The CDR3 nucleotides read TGTGCCAGCAGCTTGAGGGGCGGCGCCTACAATGAGCAGTTCTTC.

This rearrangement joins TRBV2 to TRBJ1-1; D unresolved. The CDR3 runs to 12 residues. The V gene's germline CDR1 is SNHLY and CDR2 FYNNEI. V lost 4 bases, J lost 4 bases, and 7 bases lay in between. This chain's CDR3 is CASSASLTEAFF. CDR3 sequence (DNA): TGTGCCAGCAGTGCCTCGCTCACTGAAGCTTTCTTT.

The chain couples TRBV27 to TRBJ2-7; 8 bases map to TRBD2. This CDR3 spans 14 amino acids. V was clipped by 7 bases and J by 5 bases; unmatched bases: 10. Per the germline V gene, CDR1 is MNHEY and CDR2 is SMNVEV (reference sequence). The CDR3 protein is CASIGSGTPHEQYF. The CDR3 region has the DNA TGTGCCAGCATTGGTAGCGGGACCCCCCACGAGCAGTACTTC.

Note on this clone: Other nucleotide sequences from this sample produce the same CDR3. CDR3 region: CAISGTGAYEQYF. The CDR3, as DNA: TGTGCCATCTCCGGGACAGGGGCCTACGAGCAGTACTTC. The chain is built from TRBV10-3 and TRBJ2-7; TRBD1 matches 10 bases. The CDR3 is 13 residues long. The germline CDR1 and CDR2 sequences are ENHRY and SYGVKD. J lost 2 bases, V lost 8 bases, and 3 bases had no gene match.

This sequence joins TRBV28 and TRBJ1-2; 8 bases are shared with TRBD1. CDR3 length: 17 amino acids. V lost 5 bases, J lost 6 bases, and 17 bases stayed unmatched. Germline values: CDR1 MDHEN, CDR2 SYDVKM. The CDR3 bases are TGTGCCAGCAGTCTCCTCCCCGGACAGGGTGATTCGGATGGCTACACCTTC. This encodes CASSLLPGQGDSDGYTF.

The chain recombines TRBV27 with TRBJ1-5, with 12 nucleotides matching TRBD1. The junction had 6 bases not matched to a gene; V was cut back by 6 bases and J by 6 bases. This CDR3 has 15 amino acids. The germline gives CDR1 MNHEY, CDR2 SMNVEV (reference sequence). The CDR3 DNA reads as TGTGCCAGCAGCCGCGGGACAGGGGGCATTCAGCCCCAGCATTTT. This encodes CASSRGTGGIQPQHF.

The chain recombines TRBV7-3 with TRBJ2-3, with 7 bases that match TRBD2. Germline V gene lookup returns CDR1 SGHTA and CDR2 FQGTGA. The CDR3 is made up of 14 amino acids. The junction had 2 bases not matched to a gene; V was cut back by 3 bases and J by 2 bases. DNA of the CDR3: TGTGCCAGCAGCTTGGGGGACTACACAGATACGCAGTATTTT. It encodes CASSLGDYTDTQYF.